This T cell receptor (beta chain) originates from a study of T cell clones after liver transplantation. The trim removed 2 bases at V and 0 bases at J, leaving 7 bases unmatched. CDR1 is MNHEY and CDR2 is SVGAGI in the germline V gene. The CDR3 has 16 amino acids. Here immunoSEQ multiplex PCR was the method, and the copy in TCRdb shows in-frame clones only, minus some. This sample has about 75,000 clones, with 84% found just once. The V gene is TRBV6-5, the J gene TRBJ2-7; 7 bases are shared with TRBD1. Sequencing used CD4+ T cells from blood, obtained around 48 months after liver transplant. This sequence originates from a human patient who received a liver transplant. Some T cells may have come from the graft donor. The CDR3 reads CASSYRGQRNSYEQYF. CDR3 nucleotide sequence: TGTGCCAGCAGTTACCGGGGACAGCGCAACTCCTACGAGCAGTACTTC.